This TCR beta chain was observed in a study of cytomegalovirus exposure and HLA in healthy donors. Germline CDR1 MGHRA, CDR2 YSYEKL. V trimming: 4 bases; J trimming: 4 bases; junction bases outside the gene matches: 13. CDR3 length: 17 residues. With 60 Vbeta and 13 Jbeta primers, the PCR was carried out. Method: immunoSEQ multiplex PCR; TCRdb's copy keeps in-frame clones and lacks some. The sample includes about 190,000 clones, around 75% seen only once; the top ten take less than 2%. This sequence originates from a woman aged 25 to 39 in good health and CMV-seronegative. The genes are TRBV4-1 and TRBJ2-7; 10 nucleotides align to TRBD2. Sequenced input: PBMCs. The CDR3 DNA is TGCGCCAGCAGCCGACAGCCCTCTAGCGGGGGCTCATACGAGCAGTACTTC. Encoded protein: CASSRQPSSGGSYEQYF.